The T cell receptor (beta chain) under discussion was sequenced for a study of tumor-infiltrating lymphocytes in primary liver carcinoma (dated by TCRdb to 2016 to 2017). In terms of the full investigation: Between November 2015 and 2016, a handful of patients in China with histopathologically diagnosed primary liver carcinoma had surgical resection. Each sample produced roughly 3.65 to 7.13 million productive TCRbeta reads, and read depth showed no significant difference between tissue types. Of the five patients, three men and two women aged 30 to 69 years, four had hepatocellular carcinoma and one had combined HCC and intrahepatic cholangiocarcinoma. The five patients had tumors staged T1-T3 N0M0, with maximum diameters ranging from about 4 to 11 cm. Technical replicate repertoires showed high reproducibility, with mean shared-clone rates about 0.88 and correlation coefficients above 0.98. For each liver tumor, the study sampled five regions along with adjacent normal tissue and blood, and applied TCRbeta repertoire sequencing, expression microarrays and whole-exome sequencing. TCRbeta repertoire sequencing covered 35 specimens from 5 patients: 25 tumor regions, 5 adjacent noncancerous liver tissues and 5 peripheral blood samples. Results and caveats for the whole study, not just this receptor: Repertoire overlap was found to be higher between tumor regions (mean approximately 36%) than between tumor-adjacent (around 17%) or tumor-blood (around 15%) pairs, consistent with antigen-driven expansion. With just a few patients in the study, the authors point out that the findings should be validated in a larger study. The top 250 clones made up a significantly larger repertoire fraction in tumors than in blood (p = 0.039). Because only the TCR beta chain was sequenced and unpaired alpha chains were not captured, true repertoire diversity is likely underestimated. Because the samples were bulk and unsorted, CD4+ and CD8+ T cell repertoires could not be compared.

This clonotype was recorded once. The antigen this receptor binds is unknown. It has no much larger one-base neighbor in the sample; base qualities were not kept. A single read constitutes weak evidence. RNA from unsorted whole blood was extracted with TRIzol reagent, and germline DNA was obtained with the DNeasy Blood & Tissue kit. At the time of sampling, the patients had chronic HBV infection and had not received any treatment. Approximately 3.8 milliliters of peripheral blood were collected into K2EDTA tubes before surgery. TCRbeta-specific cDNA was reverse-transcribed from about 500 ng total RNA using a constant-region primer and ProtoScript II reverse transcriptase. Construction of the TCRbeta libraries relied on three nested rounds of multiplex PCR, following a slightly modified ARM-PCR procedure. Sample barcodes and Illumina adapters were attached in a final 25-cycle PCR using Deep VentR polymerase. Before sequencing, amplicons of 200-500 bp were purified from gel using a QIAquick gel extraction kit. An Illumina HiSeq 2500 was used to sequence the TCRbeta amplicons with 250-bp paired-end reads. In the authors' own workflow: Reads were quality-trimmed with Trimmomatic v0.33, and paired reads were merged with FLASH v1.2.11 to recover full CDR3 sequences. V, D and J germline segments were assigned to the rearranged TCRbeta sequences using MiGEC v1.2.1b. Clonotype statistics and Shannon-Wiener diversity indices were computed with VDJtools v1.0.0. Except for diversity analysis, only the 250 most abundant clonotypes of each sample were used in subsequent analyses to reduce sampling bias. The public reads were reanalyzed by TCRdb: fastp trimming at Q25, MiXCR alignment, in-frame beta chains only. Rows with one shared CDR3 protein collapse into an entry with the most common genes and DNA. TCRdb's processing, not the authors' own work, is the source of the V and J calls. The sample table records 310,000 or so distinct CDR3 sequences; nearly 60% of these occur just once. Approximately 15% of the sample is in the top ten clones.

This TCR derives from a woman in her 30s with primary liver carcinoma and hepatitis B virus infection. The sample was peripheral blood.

The CDR3 protein sequence reads: CASNPRRWYFNTEAFF. The base sequence is TGTGCCAGCAATCCACGGAGGTGGTATTTTAACACTGAAGCTTTCTTT. The chain is made from TRBV12-3 or TRBV12-4 and TRBJ1-1, with the D gene too uncertain to name. V drops 7 bases and J drops 2 bases, leaving 20 bases in between. The CDR3 holds 16 amino acids from the cysteine to the phenylalanine. Solely the CDR3 DNA is kept, with 48 bases framed from the first base.